This T cell receptor beta chain was recovered during a study of regulatory T cells in long-lasting Graves disease. Study conclusions and caveats: Analyses excluded thyroid tissue, covering peripheral blood alone.

Construction of TCR beta libraries relied on iRepertoire HTBI primers and on Arm-PCR targeting CDR3 regions. MiXCR, run by TCRdb on the multiplex PCR reads, gives a single entry per CDR3 protein. The data contain 530,000 or so distinct CDR3 sequences, less than 15% of them singletons. As to time point: newly diagnosed GD, antithyroid drugs for less than 3 months. With RNA extracted from PBMCs as input, the TCR library was made. A few counts support this clonotype. What it binds is not known. The CDR3 has 14 residues. CDR1 and CDR2 from the germline V gene are LGHDT and YNNKEL (reference sequence). V lost 4 bases to trimming and J lost 5 bases, with 15 bases between them. The same specimen was also included in a second study, on T cells in Graves' hyperthyroidism and ophthalmopathy.

This sequence originates from a man aged 25 to 40 with Graves disease. The chain uses TRBV3-1 and TRBJ2-7; D is perhaps TRBD1 or TRBD2 (5 bases each). The source material was peripheral blood mononuclear cells (PBMCs), sampled at new diagnosis, from a patient treated with antithyroid drugs. The CDR3 DNA is TGTGCCAGCAGCCCCTCCTGGGGGAGCCACGAGCAGTACTTC. It codes for CASSPSWGSHEQYF.